This T cell receptor (beta chain) was recovered during a study of blood T cell repertoires in COVID-19. The overall study: PBMCs, B-cell-depleted T cells, or T cells provided the cDNA or gDNA that made up the material.

This CDR3 has 16 residues. The germline V gene encodes CDR1 MDHEN and CDR2 SYDVKM. J was trimmed by 1 base and V by 4 bases; bases with no gene match: 2. Participants reported their clinical history, and cohort assignment relied on those reports. Sequencing was performed with immunoSEQ multiplex PCR; in TCRdb, only in-frame clones are kept and a portion is missing. The sample lists 200,000 to 250,000 clones, approximately 80% occurring once. The receptor comes from a middle-aged man who had recovered from COVID-19. The sample consisted of PBMCs or T cells enriched from blood (not recorded which). V usage is TRBV28 and J usage is TRBJ2-5; 14 bases map to TRBD2. The CDR3 DNA follows: TGTGCCAGCAGTTGGGGGACTAGCGGGGGCCAAGAGACCCAGTACTTC. Translated: CASSWGTSGGQETQYF.